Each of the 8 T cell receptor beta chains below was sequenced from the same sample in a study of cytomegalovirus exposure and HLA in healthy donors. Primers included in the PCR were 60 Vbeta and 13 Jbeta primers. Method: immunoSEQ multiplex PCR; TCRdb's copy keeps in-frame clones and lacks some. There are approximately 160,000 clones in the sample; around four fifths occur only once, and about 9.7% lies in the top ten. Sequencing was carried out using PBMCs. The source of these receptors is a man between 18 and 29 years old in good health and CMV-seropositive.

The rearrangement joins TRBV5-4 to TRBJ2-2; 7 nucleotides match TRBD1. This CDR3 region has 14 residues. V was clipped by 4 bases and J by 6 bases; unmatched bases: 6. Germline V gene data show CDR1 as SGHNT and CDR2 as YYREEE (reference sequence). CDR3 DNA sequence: TGTGCCAGCAGCCCGGAAGGGGGCGCCGGGGAGCTGTTTTTT. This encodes CASSPEGGAGELFF.

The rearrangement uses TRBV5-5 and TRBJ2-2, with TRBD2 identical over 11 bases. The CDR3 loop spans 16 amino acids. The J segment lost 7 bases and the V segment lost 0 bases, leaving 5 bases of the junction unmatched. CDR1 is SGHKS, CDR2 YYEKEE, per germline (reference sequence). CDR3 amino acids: CASSLGLAGIHGELFF. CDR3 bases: TGTGCCAGCAGCTTGGGACTAGCGGGAATTCACGGGGAGCTGTTTTTT.

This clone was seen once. The CDR3 loop reads CASSLRGIGTGELFF. The CDR3 DNA follows: TGTGCCAGCAGTCTCAGGGGGATTGGCACCGGGGAGCTGTTTTTT. This sequence joins TRBV6-5 and TRBJ2-2, with TRBD1 matching over 7 bases. The CDR3 extends over 15 amino acids. The junction had 7 bases not matched to a gene; V was cut back by 5 bases and J by 4 bases. In germline, CDR1 is MNHEY, CDR2 SVGAGI.

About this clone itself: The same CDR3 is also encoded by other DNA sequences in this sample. CDR3 protein: CASSLQGSYEQYF. As DNA, the CDR3 is TGTGCCAGCAGTTTACAGGGCTCCTACGAGCAGTACTTC. This chain joins TRBV27 and TRBJ2-7, with D possibly TRBD1 on 5 matching bases. The V gene's germline CDR1 is MNHEY and CDR2 SMNVEV (reference sequence). Deletions cut 2 bases from V and 0 bases from J, with 5 bases between. CDR3 size: 13 residues.

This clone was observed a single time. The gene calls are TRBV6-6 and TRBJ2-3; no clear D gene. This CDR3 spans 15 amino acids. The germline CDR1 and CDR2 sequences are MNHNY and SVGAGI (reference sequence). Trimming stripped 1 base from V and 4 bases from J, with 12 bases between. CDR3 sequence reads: CASSYLGPRADTQYF. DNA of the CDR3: TGTGCCAGCAGTTACTTAGGCCCCCGGGCAGATACGCAGTATTTT.

CDR3 sequence (DNA): TGTGCCAGCAGCTTAGGGGACAGGGCCGAGCAGTACTTC. It yields the protein CASSLGDRAEQYF. V is TRBV7-7 and J is TRBJ2-7; TRBD1 matches 9 bases. Germline loops: CDR1 SSHAT, CDR2 FNYEAQ (reference sequence). The CDR3 covers 13 residues. Losses at the gene ends were 1 base for V and 6 bases for J; bases not matched to a gene: 1.

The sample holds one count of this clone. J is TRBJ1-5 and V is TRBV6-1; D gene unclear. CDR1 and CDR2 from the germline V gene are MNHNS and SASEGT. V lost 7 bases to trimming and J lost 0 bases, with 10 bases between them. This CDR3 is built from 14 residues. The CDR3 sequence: CASMAGDSNQPQHF. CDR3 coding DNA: TGTGCCAGCATGGCGGGTGATAGCAATCAGCCCCAGCATTTT.

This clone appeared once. CDR3 loop: CASSGTSGSYEQYF. The CDR3 DNA is TGTGCCAGCAGTGGGACTAGCGGGAGTTACGAGCAGTACTTC. The chain uses TRBV2 and TRBJ2-7; 13 bases are a match to TRBD2. Germline V gives CDR1 SNHLY, CDR2 FYNNEI. This CDR3 is built from 14 residues. V gave up 4 bases and J gave up 4 bases; unmatched junction bases: 1.